The 5 T cell receptor beta chains given below trace back to one sample, sequenced in a study of Ad26.COV2.S vaccination and SARS-CoV-2 variants (dated by TCRdb to about 2021). Per the publication, the treatment or condition label means: about 20 received Ad26.COV2.S at low or high dose, single or two shots; 5 received placebo; per-sample allocation not given. For vaccine and placebo recipients, the sequenced repertoires came from samples collected on day 63 after the first injection. The method behind the library was the immunoSEQ multiplex PCR assay. TCRdb mirrors the immuneACCESS table, restricted to in-frame sequences. Some clones are absent from its copies; in checked studies, under half trace to an unresolved V gene, and the reason for the others is unknown. The sample yields about 450,000 clones; 75% to 90% were counted once. The ten most abundant clones make up over 2% of the sample. The source was peripheral blood, collected in a trial of Ad26.COV2.S vaccine versus placebo. All receptors come from a person aged 18-65 years who received the Ad26.COV2.S COVID-19 vaccine or a placebo.

V usage is TRBV5-4 and J usage is TRBJ2-3, with D uncertain. The CDR3 runs 13 residues. CDR1 is SGHNT and CDR2 is YYREEE in the germline V gene (reference sequence). Trimming shortened V by 0 bases and J by 7 bases, and 9 bases separated the two germline ends. The CDR3 loop is CASSLEFRHTQYF. For the CDR3, the DNA is TGTGCCAGCAGCTTGGAGTTCCGGCATACGCAGTATTTT.

The chain carries TRBV5-6 and TRBJ1-1; D ambiguous. V lost 2 bases and J lost 1, with 9 bases in between. This CDR3 is built from 14 residues. Germline V gene data show CDR1 as SGHDT and CDR2 as YYEEEE. The CDR3 DNA reads as TGTGCCAGCAGCTTTGCGCCCGGGAACACTGAAGCTTTCTTT. This gives the protein CASSFAPGNTEAFF.

A note on this clone: This sample also contains other DNA sequences that code for the same CDR3. This rearrangement joins TRBV20-1 to TRBJ1-1; D call uncertain. Looked up from germline, CDR1 is DFQATT and CDR2 is SNEGSKA (reference sequence). V gave up 6 bases and J gave up 0 bases, with 5 bases separating them. This CDR3 spans 11 amino acids. DNA for the CDR3: TGCAGTGCCCTTATGAACACTGAAGCTTTCTTT. Translating gives CSALMNTEAFF.

For this clone: In the same sample, other DNA sequences code for this CDR3. V and J are TRBV27 and TRBJ1-1; D is ambiguous. Germline CDR1 is MNHEY and CDR2 is SMNVEV (reference sequence). This CDR3 comprises 13 residues. Trimming removed 2 bases at V and 0 bases at J, with 4 bases between. Here the CDR3 DNA reads TGTGCCAGCAGTTTAGTGTTGAACACTGAAGCTTTCTTT. Amino acid sequence: CASSLVLNTEAFF.

This chain uses TRBV4-2 with TRBJ1-6; no clear D gene. The CDR3 has 15 residues. Trimming shortened V by 2 bases and J by 7 bases, and 12 bases separated the two germline ends. The germline CDR1 and CDR2 sequences are LGHNA and YNFKEQ. CDR3 sequence: CASSQPWTGNSPLHF. The CDR3 region has the DNA TGTGCCAGCAGCCAACCTTGGACGGGGAATTCACCCCTCCACTTT.